Listed here are 19 T cell receptor beta chains from one sample, sequenced in a study of TIL therapy for anti-PD-1-resistant metastatic lung cancer. This was the immunoSEQ v3 assay. The data were produced by immunoSEQ multiplex PCR, yet TCRdb's version contains in-frame clones alone and is incomplete. The sample includes some 16,000 clones, 74% seen only once; the top ten take around 35%. Regarding time point: pre-treatment sample, taken before nivolumab and TIL therapy. Material: blood, obtained at baseline. The receptors come from a person between 30 and 80 years old with non-small cell lung cancer.

The chain carries TRBV5-1 and TRBJ2-1; D is unclear. Trimming removed 3 bases at V and 5 bases at J, with 12 bases between. The CDR3 runs to 14 residues. Germline values: CDR1 SGHRS, CDR2 YFSETQ. The CDR3 nucleotides are TGCGCCAGCAGCTCCGGACCTACTAACAATGAGCAGTTCTTC. This sequence encodes CASSSGPTNNEQFF.

The V call is TRBV25-1, the J call TRBJ1-1; 7 positions match TRBD1. Germline V lookup: CDR1 MGHDK, CDR2 SYGVNS. V lost 9 bases and J lost 10; bases outside the gene matches: 8. The CDR3 runs 11 residues. This chain's CDR3 is CASGRGQGAFF. CDR3 bases: TGTGCCAGTGGGAGGGGGCAGGGAGCTTTCTTT.

The chain carries TRBV7-6 and TRBJ2-7; weak D call: TRBD2 (5 bases). This CDR3 has 14 amino acids. The ends were cut back, 4 bases at V and 5 bases at J, with 15 bases in the middle. Germline CDR1 is SGHVS and CDR2 is FNYEAQ. In nucleotides, the CDR3 is TGTGCCAGCAGCTCGCGACCGTGGGGAGACGAGCAGTACTTC. Translating gives CASSSRPWGDEQYF.

Written as DNA, the CDR3 is TGTGCCAGAGCCCTCTACAATGAGCAGTTCTTC. This gives the protein CARALYNEQFF. The genes are TRBV7-2 and TRBJ2-1, with D unresolved. Germline lookup yields CDR1 SGHTA and CDR2 FQGNSA. The CDR3 sequence is 11 residues long. Trimming took 9 bases from V and 3 from J, leaving 6 bases between them.

This clone showed up just once. The chain joins TRBV6-5 to TRBJ1-2; a possible D gene is TRBD1 (5 bases). CDR1 and CDR2 from the germline V gene are MNHEY and SVGAGI. CDR3 length: 13 amino acids. Trimming pared 6 bases from V and 4 bases from J, leaving 12 bases between. CDR3 nucleotide sequence: TGTGCCAGCAGCCGGGACGGGAGCTATGGCTACACCTTC. As protein: CASSRDGSYGYTF.

This sequence joins TRBV7-2 and TRBJ2-7; D call uncertain. CDR3 size: 14 residues. Germline V gives CDR1 SGHTA, CDR2 FQGNSA. With 2 bases removed from V and 3 bases from J, the gap between germline ends came to 11 bases. The CDR3 sequence is CASSLRETRYEQYF. In nucleotides, the CDR3 is TGTGCCAGCAGCTTAAGAGAAACCCGCTACGAGCAGTACTTC.

This chain's CDR3 is CASSESMDIIYEQYF. The CDR3 DNA sequence: TGCGCCAGCAGTGAGTCGATGGACATTATCTACGAGCAGTACTTC. The chain has TRBV10-1 and TRBJ2-7, with D possibly TRBD1 on 5 matching bases. Germline CDR1 and CDR2: WNHNN and SYGVQD (reference sequence). The CDR3 runs to 15 residues. V lost 0 bases, J lost 3 bases, and 12 bases lay in between.

This clone was seen a few times. This chain joins TRBV6-5 and TRBJ1-2, with D possibly being TRBD1 (6 bases). The CDR3 totals 14 residues. Germline CDR1 reads MNHEY; CDR2 reads SVGAGI. Trimming shortened V by 6 bases and J by 8 bases, and 19 bases separated the two germline ends. CDR3 nucleotides: TGTGCCAGCAGGAACCCATGGGGCCAGGGGGGCTACACCTTC. Its translation is CASRNPWGQGGYTF.

The rearrangement links TRBV10-2 to TRBJ1-1, with 8 bases matching TRBD1. This CDR3 spans 19 amino acids. V lost 8 bases, J lost 1 base, and 21 bases stayed unmatched. Germline V gene sequence: CDR1 WSHSY, CDR2 SAAADI. CDR3 bases: TGCGCCAGCGGGCGTGGGACCGGGACAGGAGTATTTACGAACACTGAAGCTTTCTTT. It yields the protein CASGRGTGTGVFTNTEAFF.

The chain carries TRBV19 and TRBJ1-6, with unresolved D. This CDR3 has 13 amino acids. CDR1 and CDR2 from the germline V gene are LNHDA and SQIVND (reference sequence). V lost 6 bases and J lost 5, with 8 bases in between. The CDR3 protein is CASRIQDNSPLHF. Written as DNA, the CDR3 is TGTGCCAGTAGAATCCAGGATAATTCACCCCTCCACTTT.

This chain connects TRBV4-2 to TRBJ2-2; the D is unclear. Germline values: CDR1 LGHNA, CDR2 YNFKEQ. V lost 7 bases and J 4 bases, leaving 16 bases between the germline ends. The CDR3 contains 15 residues. The CDR3 protein is CASTPGRALTGELFF. The CDR3 DNA follows: TGTGCCAGCACCCCCGGCCGCGCGCTCACCGGGGAGCTGTTTTTT.

The chain carries TRBV5-1 and TRBJ2-2; 9 positions match TRBD2. There are 17 residues in the CDR3. Germline trimming cut 0 bases from V and 1 base from J; bases unmatched to any gene: 4. CDR1 SGHRS and CDR2 YFSETQ come from the germline V gene. CDR3 amino acids: CASSLEASGKNTGELFF. CDR3 bases: TGCGCCAGCAGCTTGGAGGCTAGCGGGAAGAACACCGGGGAGCTGTTTTTT.

This clone was seen once. The V call is TRBV2, the J call TRBJ2-5; the match to TRBD2 covers 10 bases. The closer fit of TRBJ2-7 to the DNA end suggests the J call may be wrong. CDR1 is SNHLY, CDR2 FYNNEI, per germline. The length of the CDR3 is 15 residues. The CDR3 nucleotides are TGTGCCAGCAGTGAAGCTAGCGGGGGGCCCTACGAGCAGTACTTC. Residues: CASSEASGGPYEQYF.

The rearrangement links TRBV2 to TRBJ1-2; D unclear. The CDR3 length is 12 residues. The germline V and J ends were trimmed by 1 base and 2 bases, with 2 bases remaining between them. Germline V lookup: CDR1 SNHLY, CDR2 FYNNEI. The CDR3 region has the DNA TGTGCCAGCAGTGAAGGGAACTATGGCTACACCTTC. This gives the protein CASSEGNYGYTF. Full variable domain (rest looked up from reference TRBV2 and TRBJ1-2): EPEVTQTPSHQVTQMGQEVILRCVPISNHLYFYWYRQILGQKVEFLVSFYNNEISEKSEIFDDQFSVERPDGSNFTLKIRSTKLEDSAMYFCASSEGNYGYTFGSGTRLTVV.

This clone was detected a few times. This chain links TRBV7-3 with TRBJ2-6, with D uncertain. Germline V lookup: CDR1 SGHTA, CDR2 FQGTGA. Trimming removed 5 bases at V and 0 bases at J, with 14 bases between. The CDR3 loop spans 17 amino acids. The chain's CDR3 is CASSDSLALSGANVLTF. The CDR3 nucleotides read TGTGCCAGCAGCGATAGTTTGGCACTCTCTGGGGCCAACGTCCTGACTTTC.

This chain uses TRBV2 with TRBJ2-7; 7 bases align to TRBD1. The CDR3 covers 13 residues. V was clipped by 11 bases and J by 0 bases; unmatched bases: 7. The germline V gene encodes CDR1 SNHLY and CDR2 FYNNEI. CDR3 sequence reads: CAALTGTSYEQYF. In nucleotides, the CDR3 is TGTGCCGCACTGACAGGGACCTCCTACGAGCAGTACTTC.

V gene TRBV7-8 combines with J gene TRBJ2-7; 7 bases agree with TRBD1. Per germline, CDR1 SGHVS and CDR2 FQNEAQ. V was pared by 1 base and J by 7 bases, with 7 bases of the junction left unmatched. CDR3 length equals 14 residues. DNA for the CDR3: TGTGCCAGCAGCTTAGACAGGGGCTTATGGGAGCAGTACTTC. Encoded protein: CASSLDRGLWEQYF.

The J gene is TRBJ2-7, the V gene TRBV11-2; no firm D call. Per germline, CDR1 SGHAT and CDR2 FQNNGV. V was cut by 5 bases and J by 2 bases, with 7 bases left in between. The CDR3 runs 12 residues. CDR3 DNA sequence: TGTGCCAGCAGCCCCCAGCCCTACGAGCAGTACTTC. Its protein product is CASSPQPYEQYF.

The V call is TRBV20-1, the J call TRBJ1-1; no clear D. Trimming took 5 bases from V and 0 from J, leaving 4 bases between them. The CDR3 has 11 residues. Germline V gene lookup returns CDR1 DFQATT and CDR2 SNEGSKA (reference sequence). CDR3 loop: CSAGLNTEAFF. Here the CDR3 DNA reads TGCAGTGCTGGCTTGAACACTGAAGCTTTCTTT.